One and the same sample provided the 30 T cell receptor beta chains below, sequenced in a study of cytomegalovirus exposure and HLA in healthy donors. Primers: 60 Vbeta forward and 13 Jbeta reverse. Profiled with immunoSEQ multiplex PCR; TCRdb holds only in-frame clones, not every one. The repertoire has under 150,000 clones, 80% to 90% of them found once; the top ten carry 5.5% to 7%. Sequencing used PBMCs. These receptors originate from a woman aged 40 to 50 in good health and CMV-seropositive.

This chain joins TRBV29-1 and TRBJ2-6; tentative D call: TRBD1 (6 bases). This CDR3 is 13 amino acids long. The V end was cut by 6 bases, the J end by 0 bases, with 6 bases between. The germline gives CDR1 SQVTM, CDR2 ANQGSEA. The CDR3 DNA reads TGCAGCGTGGACAGCTCTGGGGCCAACGTCCTGACTTTC. Its translation: CSVDSSGANVLTF.

The rearrangement uses TRBV6-6 and TRBJ2-3; 7 nucleotides agree with TRBD1. Germline V gene sequence: CDR1 MNHNY, CDR2 SVGAGI (reference sequence). The CDR3 totals 16 residues. The junction had 6 bases not matched to a gene; V was cut back by 3 bases and J by 0 bases. CDR3 sequence reads: CASSYGQVSSTDTQYF. The CDR3 bases are TGTGCCAGCAGTTATGGACAGGTTTCTAGCACAGATACGCAGTATTTT.

The chain has TRBV7-9 and TRBJ1-6; D not resolved. This CDR3 comprises 12 residues. The V gene's germline CDR1 is SEHNR and CDR2 FQNEAQ (reference sequence). V was pared by 3 bases and J by 8 bases, with 5 bases between. Written as DNA, the CDR3 is TGTGCCAGCAGCTTTTTAGATTCACCCCTCCACTTT. Protein sequence: CASSFLDSPLHF.

In its sample, this clone was seen a few times. This chain links TRBV6-6 with TRBJ2-7; 11 nucleotides align to TRBD2. Germline loops: CDR1 MNHNY, CDR2 SVGAGI (reference sequence). The CDR3 covers 14 residues. V lost 7 bases and J lost 6; bases outside the gene matches: 8. CDR3 DNA sequence: TGTGCCAGCAACCACCTAGCGGGAGGTGGCGAGCAGTACTTC. Translation gives CASNHLAGGGEQYF.

The genes are TRBV2 and TRBJ2-7; D unresolved. Looked up from germline, CDR1 is SNHLY and CDR2 is FYNNEI. The CDR3 is 15 residues long. Trimming cost V 2 bases and J 0 bases, with 11 bases left between them. This CDR3 reads CASSELTPSSYEQYF. DNA of the CDR3: TGTGCCAGCAGTGAACTGACTCCTAGCTCCTACGAGCAGTACTTC.

The V call is TRBV7-3, the J call TRBJ2-1, with TRBD2 matching 7 bases. Trimming at V came to 1 base and at J to 4 bases, leaving 7 bases not matched to a gene. Germline CDR1 SGHTA, CDR2 FQGTGA. The CDR3 sequence is 16 residues long. CDR3 region: CASSLSRTSAYNEQFF. The CDR3 DNA follows: TGTGCCAGCAGCTTAAGCAGGACTAGTGCTTACAATGAGCAGTTCTTC.

V and J are TRBV9 and TRBJ2-2; TRBD2 aligns across 14 bases. The CDR3 length is 20 residues. CDR1 is SGDLS, CDR2 YYNGEE, per germline. Germline trimming cut 4 bases from V and 5 bases from J; bases unmatched to any gene: 16. This CDR3 is CASSSPEGLAGAPGTGELFF. The CDR3 DNA sequence: TGTGCCAGCAGCTCCCCGGAGGGACTAGCGGGGGCCCCAGGGACCGGGGAGCTGTTTTTT.

A few counts support this clone. The rearrangement joins TRBV10-2 to TRBJ2-7, with 8 positions matching TRBD1. This CDR3 has 17 residues. V was pared by 3 bases and J by 0 bases, with 10 bases of the junction left unmatched. Germline CDR1 WSHSY, CDR2 SAAADI. CDR3 residues: CASSDYTRGLDSYEQYF. For the CDR3, the DNA is TGCGCCAGCAGTGATTATACCAGGGGGCTCGACTCCTACGAGCAGTACTTC.

The chain uses TRBV27 and TRBJ2-1; D remains ambiguous. CDR1 and CDR2 from the germline V gene are MNHEY and SMNVEV (reference sequence). V was cut by 4 bases and J by 5 bases, with 9 bases left in between. This CDR3 spans 13 amino acids. The CDR3 region is CASSSRLNNEQFF. The DNA of the CDR3 is TGTGCCAGCAGTTCGCGACTCAACAATGAGCAGTTCTTC.

A note on this clone: Given the absence of the conserved phenylalanine or tryptophan at the CDR3 end, a read error is likely. The chain uses TRBV6-5 and TRBJ1-1; no clear D gene. V shed 2 bases and J shed 3 bases, with 10 bases lying between them. Germline V CDR1 and CDR2: MNHEY, SVGAGI. The CDR3 loop spans 14 amino acids. The CDR3 reads CASSYRSGDTEAFV. In nucleotides, the CDR3 is TGTGCCAGCAGTTACAGATCGGGAGACACTGAAGCTTTCGTT.

The V and J genes are TRBV5-7 and TRBJ2-4; TRBD2 is a possible D gene (6 bases). TRBV5-7 is an open reading frame, and its role is uncertain. The V end lost 1 base, the J end lost 1 base, and 12 bases lay between the germline ends. The CDR3 contains 16 residues. The CDR3 DNA sequence: TGTGCCAGCAGCTTGAGCGGGCGTGCGGCCAAAAACATTCAGTACTTC. This translates into CASSLSGRAAKNIQYF.

The J gene is TRBJ2-5, the V gene TRBV28, with 7 bases lining up with TRBD2. The germline CDR1 and CDR2 sequences are MDHEN and SYDVKM. The CDR3 has 12 residues. Germline trimming cut 6 bases from V and 4 bases from J; bases unmatched to any gene: 2. In nucleotides, the CDR3 is TGTGCCAGCAGGCGGGGGTCAGAGACCCAGTACTTC. Protein sequence: CASRRGSETQYF.

The chain links TRBV2 to TRBJ1-2; no clear D. There are 14 residues in the CDR3. The V gene lost 7 bases and the J gene lost 8 bases, with 20 bases spanning the gap. CDR1 is SNHLY and CDR2 is FYNNEI in the germline V gene. CDR3: CASTFLGDVGGYTF. DNA for the CDR3: TGTGCCAGCACTTTCCTCGGAGACGTCGGAGGCTACACCTTC.

With respect to this clone: Sequence at one end of the junction differs from germline and may be a read error. This sequence joins TRBV5-1 and TRBJ2-5; possibly TRBD1 for D (6 bases). CDR3 size: 14 residues. Germline CDR1 and CDR2: SGHRS and YFSETQ. The CDR3 sequence: CTSADGRGEETQYF. The DNA of the CDR3 is TGCACCAGCGCCGACGGCAGGGGCGAAGAGACCCAGTACTTC. Full variable domain (remainder filled in from reference TRBV5-1 and TRBJ2-5): KAGVTQTPRYLIKTRGQQVTLSCSPISGHRSVSWYQQTPGQGLQFLFEYFSETQRNKGNFPGRFSGRQFSNSRSEMNVSTLELGDSALYLCTSADGRGEETQYFGPGTRLLVL.

This chain uses TRBV11-3 with TRBJ2-7, with TRBD1 matching 8 bases. Germline-derived CDR1 and CDR2 are SGHNT and YENEEA. V gave up 1 base and J gave up 1 base; unmatched junction bases: 3. CDR3 length: 15 amino acids. The CDR3 DNA reads TGTGCCAGCAGCTTAGGGACAGGGTCGTCCTACGAGCAGTACTTC. The encoded protein is CASSLGTGSSYEQYF.

CDR3 residues: CASSYSTSQGLYEQFF. For the CDR3, the DNA is TGTGCCAGCAGTTACTCGACTAGCCAGGGGCTTTATGAGCAGTTCTTC. The chain couples TRBV6-5 to TRBJ2-1; D is perhaps TRBD2 (7 bases). Trimming cost V 0 bases and J 8 bases, with 17 bases left between them. Germline lookup yields CDR1 MNHEY and CDR2 SVGAGI. The CDR3 has 16 residues.

V is TRBV30 and J is TRBJ1-2; a possible D gene is TRBD1 (5 bases). CDR3 length equals 10 residues. Germline loops: CDR1 GTSNPN, CDR2 SVGIG (reference sequence). The CDR3 DNA is TGTGCGGAAAGGAGGGACGGCTACACCTTC. Residues: CAERRDGYTF.

This clone was observed a handful of times. The rearrangement uses TRBV12-1 and TRBJ1-1; whether TRBD1, the table's D call, matches the DNA was not checked. TRBV12-1 is recorded as a pseudogene. The CDR3 runs 14 residues. CDR3 in DNA: TGTGCCAGCAGCCCCAAGGCAGGGCTGCCACGAGCTTTCTTT. It specifies CASSPKAGLPRAFF.

The chain joins TRBV10-3 to TRBJ2-7, with 11 bases fitting TRBD2. V shed 7 bases and J 2 bases; nucleotides not matched to a gene: 7. There are 15 residues in the CDR3. Germline V CDR1 and CDR2: ENHRY, SYGVKD. The CDR3 spells CAINPGTSGAYEQYF. CDR3 nucleotide sequence: TGTGCCATCAATCCAGGGACTAGCGGAGCCTACGAGCAGTACTTC.

The gene calls are TRBV10-2 and TRBJ1-3; D gene unclear. The CDR3 has 14 residues. V was cut by 0 bases and J by 2 bases, with 5 bases left in between. Germline CDR1 WSHSY, CDR2 SAAADI. CDR3 nucleotide sequence: TGCGCCAGCAGTGAGTCCCCAGCTGGAAACACCATATATTTT. It is translated as CASSESPAGNTIYF.

The chain combines TRBV28 with TRBJ1-2; no firm D call. Germline loops: CDR1 MDHEN, CDR2 SYDVKM. Trimming shortened V by 10 bases and J by 3 bases, and 18 bases separated the two germline ends. This CDR3 spans 14 amino acids. CDR3 sequence reads: CATPGSGNHYGYTF. DNA for the CDR3: TGTGCCACCCCGGGATCCGGTAATCACTATGGCTACACCTTC.

The chain carries TRBV7-2 and TRBJ1-1; TRBD1 is a possible D gene (5 bases). The CDR3 totals 13 residues. CDR1 SGHTA and CDR2 FQGNSA come from the germline V gene. Trimming cost V 2 bases and J 4 bases, with 8 bases left between them. Here the CDR3 reads CASSLQGGTEAFF. As DNA, the CDR3 is TGTGCCAGCAGCTTACAGGGAGGCACTGAAGCTTTCTTT. The whole variable domain, remainder taken from reference TRBV7-2 and TRBJ1-1, is GAGVSQSPSNKVTEKGKDVELRCDPISGHTALYWYRQSLGQGLEFLIYFQGNSAPDKSGLPSDRFSAERTGGSVSTLTIQRTQQEDSAVYLCASSLQGGTEAFFGQGTRLTVV.

This chain connects TRBV5-1 to TRBJ2-1; 13 bases map to TRBD2. The germline V gene encodes CDR1 SGHRS and CDR2 YFSETQ. The CDR3 is made up of 17 amino acids. J was trimmed by 1 base and V by 4 bases; bases with no gene match: 5. The CDR3 coding sequence is TGCGCCAGCAGCGAAGGGACTAGCGGGACGTCCTACAATGAGCAGTTCTTC. The encoded protein is CASSEGTSGTSYNEQFF.

This sequence joins TRBV6-4 and TRBJ1-1, with a possible D match to TRBD1 (6 bases). The CDR3 is made up of 17 amino acids. CDR1 MRHNA and CDR2 SNTAGT come from the germline V gene. The ends were cut back, 4 bases at V and 2 bases at J, with 20 bases in the middle. This chain's CDR3 is CASSASHLGGVNTEAFF. The CDR3 coding sequence is TGTGCCAGCAGTGCATCACACTTAGGGGGAGTAAACACTGAAGCTTTCTTT.

The chain recombines TRBV25-1 with TRBJ2-7; 7 bases align to TRBD1. The CDR3 runs to 15 residues. With 4 bases clipped from V and 3 bases from J, the junction kept 9 bases outside the gene matches. In germline, CDR1 is MGHDK, CDR2 SYGVNS. The CDR3 protein is CASSVSPRDSYEQYF. The CDR3 nucleotides are TGTGCCAGCAGTGTATCGCCCCGGGACAGCTACGAGCAGTACTTC.

The V call is TRBV5-4, the J call TRBJ1-2; D unclear. The V end lost 0 bases, the J end lost 0 bases, and 9 bases lay between the germline ends. This CDR3 is 15 amino acids long. Germline CDR1 and CDR2: SGHNT and YYREEE (reference sequence). The CDR3, as DNA: TGTGCCAGCAGCTTGGAGCTGGTCTCTAACTATGGCTACACCTTC. It encodes CASSLELVSNYGYTF.

A single count supports this clone. This rearrangement joins TRBV27 to TRBJ2-7; TRBD2 is a possible D gene (5 bases). V shed 1 base and J shed 4 bases, with 14 bases lying between them. The CDR3 covers 15 residues. Germline CDR1 reads MNHEY; CDR2 reads SMNVEV (reference sequence). The CDR3, as DNA: TGTGCCAGCAGTTTATTCCGGGGTGTTTGGTACGAGCAGTACTTC. Amino acids: CASSLFRGVWYEQYF.

The chain recombines TRBV28 with TRBJ1-1; no definite D call. The CDR3 has 13 residues. The V end lost 3 bases, the J end lost 1 base, and 6 bases lay between the germline ends. In germline, CDR1 is MDHEN, CDR2 SYDVKM. CDR3 residues: CASSLRENTEAFF. Written as DNA, the CDR3 is TGTGCCAGCAGTTTGCGAGAGAACACTGAAGCTTTCTTT.

In its sample, this clone was seen a few times. The chain is built from TRBV27 and TRBJ1-1; D is possibly TRBD1 (5 bases). Germline loops: CDR1 MNHEY, CDR2 SMNVEV (reference sequence). V lost 4 bases to trimming and J lost 0 bases, with 9 bases between them. The CDR3 is 14 residues long. The chain's CDR3 is CASSSWGMNTEAFF. In DNA, the CDR3 is TGTGCCAGCAGTTCATGGGGCATGAACACTGAAGCTTTCTTT.

The gene calls are TRBV7-9 and TRBJ1-2, with 9 nucleotides matching TRBD1. The CDR3 spans 14 residues. Per germline, CDR1 SEHNR and CDR2 FQNEAQ (reference sequence). The V gene end was trimmed by 1 base and the J gene end by 8 bases; junction bases not matched to a gene: 5. The CDR3 DNA reads TGTGCCAGCAGCTTAGTCGGGACAGGGAACGGCTACACCTTC. Residues: CASSLVGTGNGYTF.